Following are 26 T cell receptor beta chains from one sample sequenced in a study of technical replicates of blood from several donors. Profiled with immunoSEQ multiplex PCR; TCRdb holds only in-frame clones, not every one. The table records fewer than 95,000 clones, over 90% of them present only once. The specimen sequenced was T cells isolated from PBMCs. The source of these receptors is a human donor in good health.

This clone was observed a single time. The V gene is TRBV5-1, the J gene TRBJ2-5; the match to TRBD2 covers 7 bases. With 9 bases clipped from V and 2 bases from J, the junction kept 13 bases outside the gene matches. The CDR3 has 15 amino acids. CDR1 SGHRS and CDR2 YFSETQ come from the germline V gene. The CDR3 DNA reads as TGCGCCACCCGGTGGGAGGGGAGAGATCAAGAGACCCAGTACTTC. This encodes CATRWEGRDQETQYF.

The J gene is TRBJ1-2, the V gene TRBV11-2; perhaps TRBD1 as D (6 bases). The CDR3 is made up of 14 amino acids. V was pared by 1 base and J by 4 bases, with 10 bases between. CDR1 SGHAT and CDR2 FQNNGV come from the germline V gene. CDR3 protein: CASSLAGAGYGYTF. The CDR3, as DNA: TGTGCCAGCAGCTTAGCAGGGGCTGGCTATGGCTACACCTTC.

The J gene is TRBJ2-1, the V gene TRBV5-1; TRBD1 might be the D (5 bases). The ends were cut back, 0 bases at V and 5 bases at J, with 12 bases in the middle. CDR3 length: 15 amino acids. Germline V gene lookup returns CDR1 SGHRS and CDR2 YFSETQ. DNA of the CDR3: TGCGCCAGCAGCTTGGGTCAGGGTCTGGACAATGAGCAGTTCTTC. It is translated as CASSLGQGLDNEQFF.

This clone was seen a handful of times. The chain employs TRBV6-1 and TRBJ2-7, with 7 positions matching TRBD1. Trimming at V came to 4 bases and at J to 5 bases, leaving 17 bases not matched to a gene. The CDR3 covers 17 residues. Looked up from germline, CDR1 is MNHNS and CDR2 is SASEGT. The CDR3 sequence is CASSGWGPLDRVHEQYF. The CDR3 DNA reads TGTGCCAGCAGTGGCTGGGGGCCACTTGACAGGGTACACGAGCAGTACTTC.

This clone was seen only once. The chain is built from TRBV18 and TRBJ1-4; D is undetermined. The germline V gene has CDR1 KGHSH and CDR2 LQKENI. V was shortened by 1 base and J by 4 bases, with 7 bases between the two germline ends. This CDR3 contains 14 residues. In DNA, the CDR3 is TGTGCCAGCTCACCACAGGAGCTTAATGAAAAACTGTTTTTT. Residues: CASSPQELNEKLFF.

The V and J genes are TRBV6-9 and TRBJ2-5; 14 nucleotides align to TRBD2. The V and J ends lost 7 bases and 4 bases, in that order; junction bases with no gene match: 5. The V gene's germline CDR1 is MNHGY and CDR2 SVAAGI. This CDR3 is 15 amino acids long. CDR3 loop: CASNLGLAGGETQYF. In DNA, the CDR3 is TGTGCCAGCAACCTAGGACTAGCGGGGGGAGAGACCCAGTACTTC.

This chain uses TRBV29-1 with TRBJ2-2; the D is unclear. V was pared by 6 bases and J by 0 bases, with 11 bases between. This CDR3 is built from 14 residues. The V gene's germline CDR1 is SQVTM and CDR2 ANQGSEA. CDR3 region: CSVPLTSNTGELFF. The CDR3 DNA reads TGCAGCGTACCCCTAACTTCGAACACCGGGGAGCTGTTTTTT.

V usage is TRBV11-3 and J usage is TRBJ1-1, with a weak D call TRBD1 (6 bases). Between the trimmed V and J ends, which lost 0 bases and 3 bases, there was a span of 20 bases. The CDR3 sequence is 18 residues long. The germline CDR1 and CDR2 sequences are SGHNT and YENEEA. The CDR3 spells CASSLDLYRDGSDTEAFF. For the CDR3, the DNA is TGTGCCAGCAGCTTAGATCTATACAGGGATGGGTCGGACACTGAAGCTTTCTTT. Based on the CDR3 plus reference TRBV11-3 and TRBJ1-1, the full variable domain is EAGVVQSPRYKIIEKKQPVAFWCNPISGHNTLYWYLQNLGQGPELLIRYENEEAVDDSQLPKDRFSAERLKGVDSTLKIQPAELGDSAVYLCASSLDLYRDGSDTEAFFGQGTRLTVV.

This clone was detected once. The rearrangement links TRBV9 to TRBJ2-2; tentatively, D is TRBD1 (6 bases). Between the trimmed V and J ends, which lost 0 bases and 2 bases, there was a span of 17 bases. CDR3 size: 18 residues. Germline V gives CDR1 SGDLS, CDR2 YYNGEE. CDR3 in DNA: TGTGCCAGCAGCGTAGGTATAGGGACAAAAACCAACACCGGGGAGCTGTTTTTT. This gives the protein CASSVGIGTKTNTGELFF.

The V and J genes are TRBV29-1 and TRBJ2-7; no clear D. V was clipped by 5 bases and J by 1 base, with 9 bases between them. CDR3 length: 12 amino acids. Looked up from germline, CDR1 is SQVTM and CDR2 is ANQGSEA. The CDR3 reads CSVLAESYEQYF. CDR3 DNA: TGCAGCGTTCTCGCGGAGTCCTACGAGCAGTACTTC.

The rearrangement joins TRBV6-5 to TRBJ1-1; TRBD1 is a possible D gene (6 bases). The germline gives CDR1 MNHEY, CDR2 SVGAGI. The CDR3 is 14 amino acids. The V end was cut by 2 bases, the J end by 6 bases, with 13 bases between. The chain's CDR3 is CASSYRGSVPEAFF. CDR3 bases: TGTGCCAGCAGTTACAGGGGGTCGGTCCCTGAAGCTTTCTTT.

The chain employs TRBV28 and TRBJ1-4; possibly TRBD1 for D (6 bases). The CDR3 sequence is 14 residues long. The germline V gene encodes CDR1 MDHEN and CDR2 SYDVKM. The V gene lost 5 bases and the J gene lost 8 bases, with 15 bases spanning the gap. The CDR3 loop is CASSLQGPEEKLFF. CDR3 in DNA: TGTGCCAGCAGTCTGCAGGGGCCGGAAGAAAAACTGTTTTTT.

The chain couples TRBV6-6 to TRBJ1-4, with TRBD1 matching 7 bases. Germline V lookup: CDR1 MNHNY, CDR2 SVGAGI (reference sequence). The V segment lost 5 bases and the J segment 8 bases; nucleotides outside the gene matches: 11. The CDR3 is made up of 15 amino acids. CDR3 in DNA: TGTGCCAGCAGTCCTCACCAGGGGGTTGTGGAAAAACTGTTTTTT. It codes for CASSPHQGVVEKLFF.

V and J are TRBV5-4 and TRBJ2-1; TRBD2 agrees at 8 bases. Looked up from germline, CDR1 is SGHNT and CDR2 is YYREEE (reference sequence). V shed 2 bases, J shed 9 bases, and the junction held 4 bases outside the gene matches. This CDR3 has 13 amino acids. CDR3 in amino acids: CASSLGLAGEQFF. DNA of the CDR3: TGTGCCAGCAGCTTAGGACTAGCAGGTGAGCAGTTCTTC. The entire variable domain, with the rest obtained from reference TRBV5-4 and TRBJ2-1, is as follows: ETGVTQSPTHLIKTRGQQVTLRCSSQSGHNTVSWYQQALGQGPQFIFQYYREEENGRGNFPPRFSGLQFPNYSSELNVNALELDDSALYLCASSLGLAGEQFFGPGTRLTVL.

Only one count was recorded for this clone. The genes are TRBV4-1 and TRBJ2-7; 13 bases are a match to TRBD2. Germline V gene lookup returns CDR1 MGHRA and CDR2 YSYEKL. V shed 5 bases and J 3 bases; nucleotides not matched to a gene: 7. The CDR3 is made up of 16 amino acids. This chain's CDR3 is CASSYGTSGTVYEQYF. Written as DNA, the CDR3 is TGCGCCAGCAGCTATGGGACTAGCGGGACCGTCTACGAGCAGTACTTC.

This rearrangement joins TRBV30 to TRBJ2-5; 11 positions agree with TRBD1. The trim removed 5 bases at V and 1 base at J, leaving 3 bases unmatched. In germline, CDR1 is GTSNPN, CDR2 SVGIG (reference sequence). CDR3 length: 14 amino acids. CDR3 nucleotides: TGTGCCTGGGGACAGGGGGCTTTCCAAGAGACCCAGTACTTC. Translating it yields CAWGQGAFQETQYF. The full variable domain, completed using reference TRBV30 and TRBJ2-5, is SQTIHQWPATLVQPVGSPLSLECTVEGTSNPNLYWYRQAAGRGLQLLFYSVGIGQISSEVPQNLSASRPQDRQFILSSKKLLLSDSGFYLCAWGQGAFQETQYFGPGTRLLVL.

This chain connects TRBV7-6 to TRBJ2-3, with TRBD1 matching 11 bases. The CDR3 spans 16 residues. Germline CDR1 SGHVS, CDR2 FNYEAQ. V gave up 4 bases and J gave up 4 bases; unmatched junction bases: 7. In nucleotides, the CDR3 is TGTGCCAGCAGCTCCGGACAGGGGGCGCGGGCAGATACGCAGTATTTT. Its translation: CASSSGQGARADTQYF.

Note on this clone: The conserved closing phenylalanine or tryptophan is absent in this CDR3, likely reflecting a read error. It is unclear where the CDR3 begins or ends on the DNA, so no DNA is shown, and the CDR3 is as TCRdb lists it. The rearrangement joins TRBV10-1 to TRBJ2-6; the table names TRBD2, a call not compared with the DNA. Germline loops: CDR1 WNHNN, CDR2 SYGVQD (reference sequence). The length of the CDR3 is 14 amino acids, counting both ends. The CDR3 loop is CASGGILQERAVLR.

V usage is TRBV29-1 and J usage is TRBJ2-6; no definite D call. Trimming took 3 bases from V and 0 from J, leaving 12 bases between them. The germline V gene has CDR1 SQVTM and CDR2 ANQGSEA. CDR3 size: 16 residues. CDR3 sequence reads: CSVELERSSGANVLTF. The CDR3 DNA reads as TGCAGCGTTGAGTTGGAGCGCAGCTCTGGGGCCAACGTCCTGACTTTC.

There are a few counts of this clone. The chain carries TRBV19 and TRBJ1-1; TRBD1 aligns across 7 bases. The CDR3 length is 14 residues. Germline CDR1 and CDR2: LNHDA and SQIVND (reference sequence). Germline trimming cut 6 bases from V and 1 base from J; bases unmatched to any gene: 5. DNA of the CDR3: TGTGCCAGTAGGAGCGACAGGGCGAACACTGAAGCTTTCTTT. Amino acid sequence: CASRSDRANTEAFF.

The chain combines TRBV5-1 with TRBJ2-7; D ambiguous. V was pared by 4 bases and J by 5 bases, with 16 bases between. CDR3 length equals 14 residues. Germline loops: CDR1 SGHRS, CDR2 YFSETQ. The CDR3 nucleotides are TGCGCCAGCAGCACCCGCGATCCCGTGGACGAGCAGTACTTC. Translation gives CASSTRDPVDEQYF.

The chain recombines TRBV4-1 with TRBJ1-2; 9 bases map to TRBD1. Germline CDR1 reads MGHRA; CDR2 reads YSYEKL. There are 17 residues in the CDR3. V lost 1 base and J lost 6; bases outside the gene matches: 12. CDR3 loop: CASSQVGFGTGLNGYTF. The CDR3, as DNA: TGCGCCAGCAGCCAAGTGGGGTTCGGGACAGGGTTGAATGGCTACACCTTC.

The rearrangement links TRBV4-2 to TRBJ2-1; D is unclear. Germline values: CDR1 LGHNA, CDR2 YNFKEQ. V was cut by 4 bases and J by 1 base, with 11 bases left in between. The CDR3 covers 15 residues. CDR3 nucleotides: TGTGCCAGCAGCCCCCACCGAGGATCCTACAATGAGCAGTTCTTC. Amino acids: CASSPHRGSYNEQFF.

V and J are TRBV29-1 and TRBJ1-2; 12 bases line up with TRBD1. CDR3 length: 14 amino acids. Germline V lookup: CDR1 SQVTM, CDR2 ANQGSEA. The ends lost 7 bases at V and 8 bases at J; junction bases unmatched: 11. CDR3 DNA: TGCAGCGCTAGAAAGGGACAGGGGGCAATAGGCTACACCTTC. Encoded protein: CSARKGQGAIGYTF.

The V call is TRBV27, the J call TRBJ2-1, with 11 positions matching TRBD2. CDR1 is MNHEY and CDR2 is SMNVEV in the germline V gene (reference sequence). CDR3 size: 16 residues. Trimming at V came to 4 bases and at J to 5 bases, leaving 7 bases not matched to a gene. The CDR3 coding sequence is TGTGCCAGCAGTTCCCGGACTAGCGGGTTTAACAATGAGCAGTTCTTC. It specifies CASSSRTSGFNNEQFF.

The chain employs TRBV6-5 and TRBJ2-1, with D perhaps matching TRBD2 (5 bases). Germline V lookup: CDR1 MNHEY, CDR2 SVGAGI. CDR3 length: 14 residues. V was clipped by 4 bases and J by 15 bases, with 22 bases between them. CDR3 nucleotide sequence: TGTGCCAGCAGTTCTGTTATCGGGAAATTGGGTATGTTCTTC. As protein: CASSSVIGKLGMFF.